A selection of T cell receptor beta chains follows, all from one sample in a study of OX40 agonist ivuxolimab in advanced cancers. Measured with immunoSEQ multiplex PCR; TCRdb has only the in-frame clones, and not every one. Of roughly 58,000 clones listed, around four fifths are singletons. Sequences were derived from CD4+ or CD8+ T cells sorted from blood, sampled in a trial of the OX40 agonist ivuxolimab. Receptors were obtained from an adult with an advanced solid tumor such as melanoma, head and neck, liver or kidney cancer. Both conserved end residues are part of each CDR3. D genes are given only for firm matches. Clone size, where shown, is once, few, many, or a class for clones that have expanded.

V	J	size	D	CDR3	DNA
TRBV4-2	TRBJ1-1	-	-	CASSFSGDNTEAFF	TGTGCCAGCAGCTTTTCAGGGGACAACACTGAAGCTTTCTTT
TRBV7-6	TRBJ2-1	once	-	CASSLAGSYNEQFF	TGTGCCAGCAGCTTAGCGGGGAGTTACAATGAGCAGTTCTTC
TRBV5-1	TRBJ2-3	once	TRBD2	CASSTGLETDTQYF	TGCGCCAGCAGCACGGGACTAGAGACAGATACGCAGTATTTT
TRBV6-4	TRBJ2-1	-	-	CASSEAFDNEQFF	TGTGCCAGCAGTGAGGCTTTCGACAATGAGCAGTTCTTC
TRBV11-3	TRBJ2-3	once	TRBD1	CASSLDAGQGYDTQYF	TGTGCCAGCAGCCTAGACGCGGGACAGGGATACGATACGCAGTATTTT
TRBV7-9	TRBJ1-1	-	TRBD1	CASSSTGGLGTEAFF	TGTGCCAGCAGCTCGACAGGGGGATTGGGCACTGAAGCTTTCTTT
TRBV4-3	TRBJ1-2	-	-	CASSQAGVDGYTF	TGCGCCAGCAGCCAAGCGGGCGTAGACGGCTACACCTTC
TRBV7-8	TRBJ1-5	once	TRBD1	CASTLQGTSNQPQHF	TGTGCCAGCACCCTACAGGGGACGAGCAATCAGCCCCAGCATTTT
TRBV29-1	TRBJ1-1	-	-	CSVEKRLNTEAFF	TGCAGCGTTGAAAAGCGGTTGAACACTGAAGCTTTCTTT
TRBV9	TRBJ2-3	-	-	CASSVGGRSTDTQYF	TGTGCCAGCAGCGTAGGAGGAAGAAGTACAGATACGCAGTATTTT
TRBV19	TRBJ2-1	once	TRBD2	CASSVNGLAGEVFYNEQFF	TGTGCCAGTAGTGTAAACGGACTAGCGGGAGAGGTGTTCTACAATGAGCAGTTCTTC
TRBV5-6	TRBJ2-7	-	-	CASSTIYEQYF	TGTGCCAGCAGCACAATTTACGAGCAGTACTTC
TRBV9	TRBJ2-3	-	TRBD2	CASSVGNGGARDTQYF	TGTGCCAGCAGCGTAGGCAACGGGGGGGCGAGAGATACGCAGTATTTT
TRBV18	TRBJ2-7	-	-	CASSPSSVNEQYF	TGTGCCAGCTCCCCGTCTAGCGTTAACGAGCAGTACTTC
TRBV11-3	TRBJ1-3	-	TRBD1	CASSHHRGSGNTIYF	TGTGCCAGCAGCCACCACAGGGGCTCTGGAAACACCATATATTTT
TRBV5-1	TRBJ2-2	-	-	CASSWNSGARTGELFF	TGCGCCAGCAGCTGGAACAGTGGGGCCAGGACCGGGGAGCTGTTTTTT
TRBV2	TRBJ2-1	-	TRBD2	CASGERGVPNEQFF	TGTGCTTCTGGGGAGCGGGGGGTCCCAAATGAGCAGTTCTTC
TRBV30	TRBJ2-7	-	TRBD1	CAWSGQGGPYEQYF	TGTGCCTGGAGTGGACAGGGGGGCCCCTACGAGCAGTACTTC
TRBV29-1	TRBJ2-5	-	TRBD1	CSAEPGGLETQYF	TGCAGCGCCGAACCAGGGGGCTTGGAGACCCAGTACTTC
TRBV5-1	TRBJ1-2	-	-	CASNPQGMRNYGYTF	TGCGCCAGCAACCCCCAGGGGATGAGGAACTATGGCTACACCTTC
TRBV27	TRBJ1-4	-	-	CASKRDTRSTNEKLFF	TGTGCCAGCAAGCGGGACACACGTTCAACTAATGAAAAACTGTTTTTT
TRBV6-1	TRBJ1-2	-	TRBD1	CASSGGQGIYGYTF	TGTGCCAGCAGTGGGGGACAGGGGATATATGGCTACACCTTC
TRBV19	TRBJ1-5	-	-	CASSPQISNQPQHF	TGTGCCAGTAGTCCCCAAATAAGCAATCAGCCCCAGCATTTT
TRBV5-1	TRBJ2-1	-	-	CASSLAWRNEQFF	TGCGCCAGCAGCTTGGCCTGGCGGAATGAGCAGTTCTTC
TRBV9	TRBJ2-5	-	TRBD2	CASSVGGGQETQYF	TGTGCCAGCAGCGTAGGGGGGGGCCAAGAGACCCAGTACTTC
TRBV5-4	TRBJ1-2	-	TRBD1	CASSLQGPYGYTF	TGTGCCAGCAGCTTACAGGGGCCTTATGGCTACACCTTC
TRBV6-1	TRBJ2-2	-	-	CASSTGTGELFF	TGTGCCAGCAGCACAGGGACCGGGGAGCTGTTTTTT
TRBV5-1	TRBJ2-2	-	-	CASSFQNAGELFF	TGCGCCAGCAGCTTCCAAAACGCCGGGGAGCTGTTTTTT
TRBV11-2	TRBJ2-1	-	TRBD1	CASSLDTGVRQFF	TGTGCCAGCAGCTTAGATACAGGGGTGCGGCAGTTCTTC
TRBV19	TRBJ2-7	once	-	CASSLGQGQGEQYF	TGTGCCAGTAGTCTAGGCCAGGGGCAAGGCGAGCAGTACTTC
TRBV19	TRBJ2-6	-	-	CASSMFGARGANVLTF	TGTGCCAGTAGTATGTTCGGGGCTCGTGGGGCCAACGTCCTGACTTTC
TRBV2	TRBJ2-5	-	-	CASTSASLGTQYF	TGTGCCAGCACATCGGCTAGCTTGGGGACCCAGTACTTC
TRBV6-5	TRBJ1-4	-	-	CASSHGVNSEKLFF	TGTGCCAGCAGCCATGGGGTCAACTCTGAAAAACTGTTTTTT
TRBV2	TRBJ2-3	-	-	CASRLGTSTDTQYF	TGTGCCAGCAGACTAGGGACAAGCACAGATACGCAGTATTTT
TRBV11-1	TRBJ2-5	-	TRBD1	CASSPRGQGALVETQYF	TGTGCCAGCAGCCCGCGGGGACAGGGGGCGCTAGTGGAGACCCAGTACTTC
TRBV5-1	TRBJ2-7	once	-	CASSLGQSYEQYF	TGCGCCAGCAGCTTGGGACAGTCCTACGAGCAGTACTTC
TRBV4-2	TRBJ2-1	-	-	CASSQDGQGPPAREQFF	TGTGCCAGCAGCCAAGATGGCCAGGGTCCCCCAGCTCGTGAGCAGTTCTTC
TRBV5-1	TRBJ2-1	-	-	CASSGSAGSNEQFF	TGCGCCAGCAGCGGGTCGGCAGGTTCCAATGAGCAGTTCTTC
TRBV27	TRBJ2-7	-	-	CATSLKPSYEQYF	TGTGCCACCAGCTTGAAGCCGTCCTACGAGCAGTACTTC
TRBV5-4	TRBJ2-1	-	-	CASSLTELNEQFF	TGTGCCAGCAGTTTGACAGAGCTCAATGAGCAGTTCTTC
TRBV6-1	TRBJ1-1	-	TRBD1	CASSEPWDRGNTEAFF	TGTGCCAGCAGTGAACCCTGGGACAGGGGGAACACTGAAGCTTTCTTT
TRBV9	TRBJ1-3	-	-	CASSAGFGNTIYF	TGTGCCAGCAGCGCAGGGTTCGGAAACACCATATATTTT
TRBV19	TRBJ1-2	-	-	CASRQGGDYGYTF	TGTGCCAGTAGACAGGGTGGGGACTATGGCTACACCTTC
TRBV5-1	TRBJ1-1	medium-sized	TRBD1	CASSLGQGKTEAFF	TGCGCCAGCAGCTTGGGACAGGGGAAAACTGAAGCTTTCTTT
TRBV4-1	TRBJ2-5	-	TRBD2	CASSQGTSGAQETQYF	TGCGCCAGCAGCCAAGGGACTAGCGGGGCCCAAGAGACCCAGTACTTC
TRBV15	TRBJ1-2	-	-	CATSGQGIGYGYTF	TGTGCCACCAGCGGCCAGGGCATCGGGTATGGCTACACCTTC
TRBV5-1	TRBJ2-5	-	-	CASSLALQETQYF	TGCGCCAGCAGCTTGGCCCTACAAGAGACCCAGTACTTC